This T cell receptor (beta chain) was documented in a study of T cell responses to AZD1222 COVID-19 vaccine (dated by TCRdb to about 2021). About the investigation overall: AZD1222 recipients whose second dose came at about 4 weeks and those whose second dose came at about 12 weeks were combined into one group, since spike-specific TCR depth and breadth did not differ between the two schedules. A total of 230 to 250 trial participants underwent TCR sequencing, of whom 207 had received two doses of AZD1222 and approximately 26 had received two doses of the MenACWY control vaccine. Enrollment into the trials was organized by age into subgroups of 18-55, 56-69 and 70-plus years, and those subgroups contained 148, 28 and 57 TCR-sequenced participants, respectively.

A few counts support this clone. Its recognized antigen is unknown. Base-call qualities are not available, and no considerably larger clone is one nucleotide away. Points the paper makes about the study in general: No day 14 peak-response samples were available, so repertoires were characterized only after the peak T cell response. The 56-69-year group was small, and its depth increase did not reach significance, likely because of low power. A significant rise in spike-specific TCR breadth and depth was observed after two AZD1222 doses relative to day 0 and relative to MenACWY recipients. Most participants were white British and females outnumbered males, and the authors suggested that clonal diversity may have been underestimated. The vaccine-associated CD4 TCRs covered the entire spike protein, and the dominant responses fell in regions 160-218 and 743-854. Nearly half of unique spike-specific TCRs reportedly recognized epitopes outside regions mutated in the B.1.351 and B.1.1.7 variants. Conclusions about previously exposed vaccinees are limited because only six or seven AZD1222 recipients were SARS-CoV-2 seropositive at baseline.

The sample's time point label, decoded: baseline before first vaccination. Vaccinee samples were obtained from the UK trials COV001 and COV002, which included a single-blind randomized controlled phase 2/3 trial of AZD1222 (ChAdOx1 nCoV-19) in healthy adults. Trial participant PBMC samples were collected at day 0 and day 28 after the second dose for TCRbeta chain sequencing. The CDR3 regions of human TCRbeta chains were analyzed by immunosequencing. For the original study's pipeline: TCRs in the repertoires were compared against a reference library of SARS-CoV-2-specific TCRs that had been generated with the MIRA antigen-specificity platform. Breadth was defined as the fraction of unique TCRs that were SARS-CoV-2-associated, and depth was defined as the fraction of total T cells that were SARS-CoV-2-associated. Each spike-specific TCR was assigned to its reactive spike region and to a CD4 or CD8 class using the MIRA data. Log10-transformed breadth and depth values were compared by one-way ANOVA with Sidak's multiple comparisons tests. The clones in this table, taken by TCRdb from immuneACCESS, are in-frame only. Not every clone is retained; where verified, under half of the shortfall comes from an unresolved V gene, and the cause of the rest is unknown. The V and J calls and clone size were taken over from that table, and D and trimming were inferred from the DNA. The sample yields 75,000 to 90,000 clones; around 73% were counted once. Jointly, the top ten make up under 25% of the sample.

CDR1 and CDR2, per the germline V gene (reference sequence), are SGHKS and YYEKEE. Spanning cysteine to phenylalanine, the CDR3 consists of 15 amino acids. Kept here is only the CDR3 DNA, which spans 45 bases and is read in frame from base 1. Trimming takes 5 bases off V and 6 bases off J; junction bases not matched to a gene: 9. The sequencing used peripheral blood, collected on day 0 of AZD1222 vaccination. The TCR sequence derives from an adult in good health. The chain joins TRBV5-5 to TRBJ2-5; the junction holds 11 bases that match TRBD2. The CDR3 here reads CASSPTGTSGQTQYF. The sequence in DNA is TGTGCCAGCAGTCCCACCGGGACTAGCGGTCAGACCCAGTACTTC.